This TCR beta chain derives from a study of T cell changes during pregnancy in multiple sclerosis. The CDR3 is made up of 17 amino acids. The V gene's germline CDR1 is SGHDT and CDR2 YYEEEE. With V trimmed by 0 bases and J by 5 bases, 11 bases remained unmatched. Only in-frame clones appear in the TCRdb table, and some are missing; sequencing was by immunoSEQ multiplex PCR. In the table there are about 19,000 clones, about 90% of which are singletons. The starting material was CD8+ T cells from peripheral blood mononuclear cells, obtained after pregnancy. The clonotype comes from a female donor in good health, enrolled as a control in a pregnancy study. The rearrangement uses TRBV5-6 and TRBJ2-5, with TRBD1 identical over 9 bases. The CDR3 DNA is TGTGCCAGCAGCTTGGGTTCCGGGACAGGGATTGGGGAGACCCAGTACTTC. This gives the protein CASSLGSGTGIGETQYF.